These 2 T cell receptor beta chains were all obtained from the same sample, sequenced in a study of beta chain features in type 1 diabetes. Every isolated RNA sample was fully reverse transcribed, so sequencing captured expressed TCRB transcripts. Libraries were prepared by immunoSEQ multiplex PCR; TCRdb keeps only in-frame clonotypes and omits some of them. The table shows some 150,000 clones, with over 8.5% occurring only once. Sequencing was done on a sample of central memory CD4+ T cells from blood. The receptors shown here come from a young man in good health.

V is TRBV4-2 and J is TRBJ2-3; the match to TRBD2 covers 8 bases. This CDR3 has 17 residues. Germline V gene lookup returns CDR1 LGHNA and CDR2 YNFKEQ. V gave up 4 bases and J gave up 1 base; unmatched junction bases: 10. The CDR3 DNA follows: TGTGCCAGCAGCCCCCCCGCGGCGGGAGGAGGCACAGATACGCAGTATTTT. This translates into CASSPPAAGGGTDTQYF.

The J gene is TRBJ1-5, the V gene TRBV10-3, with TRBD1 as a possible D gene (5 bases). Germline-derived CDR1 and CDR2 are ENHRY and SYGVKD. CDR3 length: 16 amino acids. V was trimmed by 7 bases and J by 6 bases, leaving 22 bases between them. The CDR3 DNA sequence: TGTGCCATCACGCCGCCGAGGAAGGGGTGGGTTCAGCCCCAGCATTTT. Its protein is CAITPPRKGWVQPQHF.